These 8 T cell receptor beta chains share one sample of origin, sequenced in a study of cytomegalovirus exposure and HLA in healthy donors. PCR involved 60 Vbeta and 13 Jbeta primers. The repertoire was sequenced with immunoSEQ multiplex PCR; TCRdb's copy has only in-frame clones and lacks some. The sample shows roughly 150,000 clones, approximately 76% of them seen only once. Material for sequencing was PBMCs. The receptors stem from a woman between 18 and 29 years old in good health and CMV-seropositive.

The chain has TRBV7-2 and TRBJ1-3; TRBD1 matches at 7 bases. CDR3 length equals 16 residues. Per the germline V gene, CDR1 is SGHTA and CDR2 is FQGNSA. The V segment lost 4 bases and the J segment 0 bases; nucleotides outside the gene matches: 6. The CDR3 region is CASSSWTGSSGNTIYF. The CDR3 coding sequence is TGTGCCAGCAGCTCCTGGACAGGAAGCTCTGGAAACACCATATATTTT.

Only a few counts were recorded for this clone. The chain couples TRBV28 to TRBJ1-6, with D tentatively TRBD1 (5 bases). Germline lookup yields CDR1 MDHEN and CDR2 SYDVKM. The CDR3 is 15 amino acids. Trimming left V 2 bases short and J 2 bases short, with 7 bases between. The CDR3 loop reads CASSLRGTYNSPLHF. CDR3 in DNA: TGTGCCAGCAGTTTACGGGGGACCTATAATTCACCCCTCCACTTT.

This sequence joins TRBV2 and TRBJ2-7; 11 bases map to TRBD1. CDR3 length: 15 amino acids. The germline gives CDR1 SNHLY, CDR2 FYNNEI. V shed 8 bases, J shed 3 bases, and the junction held 9 bases outside the gene matches. In DNA, the CDR3 is TGTGCCAGCCAAAAGGGACAGGGGGTATTCTACGAGCAGTACTTC. Translating gives CASQKGQGVFYEQYF.

The chain uses TRBV2 and TRBJ1-1, with unresolved D. The CDR3 extends over 11 amino acids. V was clipped by 11 bases and J by 4 bases, with 11 bases between them. CDR1 is SNHLY and CDR2 is FYNNEI in the germline V gene. CDR3 DNA: TGTGCCCGCTCGGGTGGCACTGAAGCTTTCTTT. The encoded protein is CARSGGTEAFF.

This chain joins TRBV7-9 and TRBJ1-1; the D is unclear. V lost 3 bases and J 5 bases, leaving 10 bases between the germline ends. The CDR3 has 13 amino acids. Looked up from germline, CDR1 is SEHNR and CDR2 is FQNEAQ (reference sequence). The CDR3 DNA is TGTGCCAGCAGCTTGAGTGAGGGTACTGAAGCTTTCTTT. This encodes CASSLSEGTEAFF.

This chain joins TRBV5-8 and TRBJ2-1; 14 positions match TRBD2. Trimming cost V 4 bases and J 3 bases; bases outside gene matches: 6. CDR1 and CDR2 (germline): SGHTS, YDEGEE. The CDR3 extends over 17 amino acids. The CDR3, as DNA: TGTGCCAGCAGCATTGGACTAGCGGGGGGAAACTACAATGAGCAGTTCTTC. It is translated as CASSIGLAGGNYNEQFF.

The chain employs TRBV7-6 and TRBJ2-2; 9 positions agree with TRBD1. Germline CDR1 reads SGHVS; CDR2 reads FNYEAQ. CDR3 length: 15 amino acids. J was trimmed by 6 bases and V by 5 bases; bases with no gene match: 7. CDR3 DNA: TGTGCCAGCAGCCCCTACAGGGGGCGAGCCGGGGAGCTGTTTTTT. Translating gives CASSPYRGRAGELFF. Together with reference TRBV7-6 and TRBJ2-2, the CDR3 gives the full variable domain: GAGVSQSPRYKVTKRGQDVALRCDPISGHVSLYWYRQALGQGPEFLTYFNYEAQQDKSGLPNDRFSAERPEGSISTLTIQRTEQRDSAMYRCASSPYRGRAGELFFGEGSRLTVL.

The chain employs TRBV27 and TRBJ1-1; TRBD1 might be the D (6 bases). V was cut by 4 bases and J by 3 bases, with 9 bases left in between. Germline loops: CDR1 MNHEY, CDR2 SMNVEV (reference sequence). The CDR3 consists of 13 residues. The chain's CDR3 is CASSWGRYTEAFF. CDR3 sequence (DNA): TGTGCCAGCAGTTGGGGGCGATACACTGAAGCTTTCTTT.